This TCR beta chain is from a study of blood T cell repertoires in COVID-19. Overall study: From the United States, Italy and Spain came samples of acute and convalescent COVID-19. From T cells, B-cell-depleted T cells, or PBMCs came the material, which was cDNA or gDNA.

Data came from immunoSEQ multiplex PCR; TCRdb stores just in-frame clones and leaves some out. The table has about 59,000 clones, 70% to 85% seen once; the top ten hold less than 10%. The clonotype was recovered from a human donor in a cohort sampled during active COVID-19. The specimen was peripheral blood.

DNA of the CDR3: TGCGCCAGCAGCCAAGACCCCGGACTCGCCCGCAGGGGGACCGGGGAGCTGTTTTTT. Its translation is CASSQDPGLARRGTGELFF. The chain links TRBV4-3 to TRBJ2-2, with TRBD1 matching over 7 bases. The V gene's germline CDR1 is LGHNA and CDR2 YSLEER. Trimming took 0 bases from V and 5 from J; bases not matched to a gene: 15. This CDR3 is built from 19 residues.